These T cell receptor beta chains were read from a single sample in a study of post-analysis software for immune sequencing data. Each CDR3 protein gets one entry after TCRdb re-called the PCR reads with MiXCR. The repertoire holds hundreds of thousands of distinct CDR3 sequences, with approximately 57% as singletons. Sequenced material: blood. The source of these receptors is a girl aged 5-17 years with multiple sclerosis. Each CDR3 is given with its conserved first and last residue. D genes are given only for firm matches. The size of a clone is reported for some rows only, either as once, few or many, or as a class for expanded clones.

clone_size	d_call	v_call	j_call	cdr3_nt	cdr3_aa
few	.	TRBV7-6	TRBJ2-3	TGTGCCAGCAGCCTCGATCAGGGATTAGATACGCAGTATTTT	CASSLDQGLDTQYF
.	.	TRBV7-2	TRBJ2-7	TGTGCCAGCACCTTGCGGGTCTACGAGCAGTACTTC	CASTLRVYEQYF
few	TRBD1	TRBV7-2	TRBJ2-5	TGTGCCAGCAGCTTAATAGGACAGGGCCTCCAAGAGACCCAGTACTTC	CASSLIGQGLQETQYF
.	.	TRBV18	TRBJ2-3	TGTGCCAGCTCACCCTCTGGGGTTAGCACAGATACGCAGTATTTT	CASSPSGVSTDTQYF
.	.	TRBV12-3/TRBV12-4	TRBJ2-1	TGTGCCAACCTCGGGGACGCGGGGGAGCAGTTCTTC	CANLGDAGEQFF
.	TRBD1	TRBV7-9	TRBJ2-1	TGTGCCAGCAGCTTACCCGACAGGGGGAATGAGCAGTTCTTC	CASSLPDRGNEQFF
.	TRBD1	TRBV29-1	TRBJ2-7	TGCAGCGTCGAATACCCACAGGGGGCTGACGAGCAGTACTTC	CSVEYPQGADEQYF
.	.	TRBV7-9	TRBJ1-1	TGTGCCAGCAGCTACTCGATTCGTAGCAGGGGGAACACTGAAGCTTTCTTT	CASSYSIRSRGNTEAFF
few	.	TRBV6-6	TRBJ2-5	TGTGCCAGCGGTCACCAAGAGACCCAGTACTTC	CASGHQETQYF
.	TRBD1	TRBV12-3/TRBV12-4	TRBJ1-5	TGTGCCAGCACCAGGGACAGAAGCAATCAGCCCCAGCATTTT	CASTRDRSNQPQHF
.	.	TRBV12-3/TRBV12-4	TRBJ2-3	TGTGCCAGCAGTTTATGGGACAGCACAGATACGCAGTATTTT	CASSLWDSTDTQYF
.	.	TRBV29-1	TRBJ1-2	TGCAGCGTTGGTCGGCGACAGTCATATGGCTACACCTTC	CSVGRRQSYGYTF
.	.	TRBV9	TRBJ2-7	TGTGCCAGCAGCCAAAATACCGGGAATACCTACGAGCAGTACTTC	CASSQNTGNTYEQYF
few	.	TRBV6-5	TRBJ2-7	TGTGCCAGCAGTTACTCGGTGACAACTAGCTCCTACGAGCAGTACTTC	CASSYSVTTSSYEQYF
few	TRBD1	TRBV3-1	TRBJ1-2	TGTGCCAGCAGCCAAGTTGCCGGGACAGGGACCCCCAACTATGGCTACACCTTC	CASSQVAGTGTPNYGYTF
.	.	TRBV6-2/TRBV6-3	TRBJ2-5	TGTGCCAGCAGAGGAGGCTTAGGAACAGGGACCTACAATGAGCAGTACTTC	CASRGGLGTGTYNEQYF
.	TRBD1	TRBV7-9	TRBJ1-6	TGTGCCAGCAGCTTTGAGGGACAGACGCCTTTGAATTCACCCCTCCACTTT	CASSFEGQTPLNSPLHF
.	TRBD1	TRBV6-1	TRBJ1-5	TGTGCCAGCAGTGAACGGCGCACAGGGGATGTGAGCAATCAGCCCCAGCATTTT	CASSERRTGDVSNQPQHF
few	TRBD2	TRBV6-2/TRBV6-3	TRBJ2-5	TGTGCCAGCAGTTACACCGCGGGGGACCAAGAGACCCAGTACTTC	CASSYTAGDQETQYF
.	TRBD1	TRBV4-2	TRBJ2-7	TGTGCCAGCAGCCAGGGGCTTTTCCGGGACAGGGGCGAGGAGCAGTACTTC	CASSQGLFRDRGEEQYF
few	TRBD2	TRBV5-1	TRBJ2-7	TGCGCCAGCAGCTTATCGGGACTAGCGGGAGCGATGATCTCCTACGAGCAGTACTTC	CASSLSGLAGAMISYEQYF
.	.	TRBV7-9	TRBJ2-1	TGTACCAGCAGCTTACTGCCCTCACACAATGAGCAGTTCTTC	CTSSLLPSHNEQFF
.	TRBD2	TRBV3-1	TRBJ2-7	TGTGCCAGCAGCCGGACTAGTCTTGGCGAGCAGTACTTC	CASSRTSLGEQYF
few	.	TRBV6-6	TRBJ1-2	TGTGCCAGCAGTTACTCTTCAGTGGCCTATGGCTACACCTTC	CASSYSSVAYGYTF
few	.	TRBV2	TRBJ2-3	TGTGTCAGCATGGGGGCCACAGATACGCAGTATTTT	CVSMGATDTQYF
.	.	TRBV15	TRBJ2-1	TGTGCCGCCAGCAGCCGGGAGAAGGTCTACAATGAGCAGTTCTTC	CAASSREKVYNEQFF
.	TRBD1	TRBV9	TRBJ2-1	TGTGCCAGCAGCCCCCGGACAGGGGGTCTGTACAATGAGCAGTTCTTC	CASSPRTGGLYNEQFF
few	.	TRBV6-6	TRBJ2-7	TGTGCCAGCAGTTACTCGAGCAGGGACAACGAGCAGTACTTC	CASSYSSRDNEQYF
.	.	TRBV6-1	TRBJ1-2	TGTGCCAGCAGTGAAGCGGGATTTGGATGGGGTGACTATGGCTACACCTTC	CASSEAGFGWGDYGYTF
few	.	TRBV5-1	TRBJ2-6	TGCGCCAGCAGCCCTAGGTCCCCAGGTCCCTCTGGGGCCAACGTCCTGACTTTC	CASSPRSPGPSGANVLTF
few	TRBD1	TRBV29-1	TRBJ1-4	TGCAGCGCTCGGACAGGCGATAATGAAAAACTGTTTTTT	CSARTGDNEKLFF
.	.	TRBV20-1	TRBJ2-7	TGCAGTGCTGGAGGGCCGAGCTCCTACGAGCAGTACTTC	CSAGGPSSYEQYF
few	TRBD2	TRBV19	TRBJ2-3	TGTGCCAGTAGTCCAAGCGGGACCGGCACAGATACGCAGTATTTT	CASSPSGTGTDTQYF
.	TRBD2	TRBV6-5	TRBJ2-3	TGTGCCAGCAGTTATATCGTTAGACTAGCCGAAAGAACAGATACGCAGTATTTT	CASSYIVRLAERTDTQYF
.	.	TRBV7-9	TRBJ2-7	TGTGCCAGCAGCTTGGCCAGAGGGTCCGACGAGCAGTACTTC	CASSLARGSDEQYF
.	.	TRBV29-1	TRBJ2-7	TGCAGCGTCCTTATCCGGGACACCTACGAGCAGTACTTC	CSVLIRDTYEQYF
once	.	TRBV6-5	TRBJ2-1	TGTGCCAGCAGTTACGGAACTAGACAGTTCTTC	CASSYGTRQFF
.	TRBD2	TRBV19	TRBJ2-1	TGTGCCAGTAGTAAGAAAAGGCGGACTAGCGGCTACAATGAGCAGTTCTTC	CASSKKRRTSGYNEQFF
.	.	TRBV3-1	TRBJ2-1	TGTGCCAGCAGCCAAGACAAGATGTGGAATGAGCAGTTCTTC	CASSQDKMWNEQFF
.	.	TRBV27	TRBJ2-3	TGTGCCAGCAGGCAGATGGACAGCGATACGCAGTATTTT	CASRQMDSDTQYF
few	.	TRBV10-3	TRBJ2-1	TGTGCCATCAGTGAGTCTGCGTATGAGCAGTTCTTC	CAISESAYEQFF
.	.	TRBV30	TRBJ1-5	TGTGCCTGGAGTTTCGATAGCAATCAGCCCCAGCATTTT	CAWSFDSNQPQHF
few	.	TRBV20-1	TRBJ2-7	TGCAGTGCTAGAGATCCTACCGGGCGGTACGAGCAGTACTTC	CSARDPTGRYEQYF
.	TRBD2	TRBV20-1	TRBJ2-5	TGCAGTGCTACGCTTGGGGGGGGACAAGAGACCCAGTACTTC	CSATLGGGQETQYF
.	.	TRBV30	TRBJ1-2	TGTGCCTGGAAGAGAGGGGGGTATGGCTACACCTTC	CAWKRGGYGYTF
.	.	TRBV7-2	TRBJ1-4	TGTGCCAGCAACCCGGGACTAGGACGGGAAAAACTGTTTTTT	CASNPGLGREKLFF
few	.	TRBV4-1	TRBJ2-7	TGCGCCAGCAGCCAAATAACCGGTTTTACCTACGAGCAGTACTTC	CASSQITGFTYEQYF
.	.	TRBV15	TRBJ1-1	TGTGCCACCAGCAGGGCGCAGGGCCTCGAAGCTTTCTTT	CATSRAQGLEAFF
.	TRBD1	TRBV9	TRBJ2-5	TGTGCCAGCAGCGTAGGGGACAGGGGGCTAGGTGAGACCCAGTACTTC	CASSVGDRGLGETQYF
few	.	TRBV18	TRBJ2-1	TGTGCCAGCTCACCTAGCCACAATGAGCAGTTCTTC	CASSPSHNEQFF
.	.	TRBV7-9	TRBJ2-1	TGTGCCAGCAGCTCCCGACAGGACCCAGGCATGGAGCAGTTCTTC	CASSSRQDPGMEQFF
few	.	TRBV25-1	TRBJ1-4	TGTGCCAGCAGTGTCGGCGTGACAGCAACTAATGAAAAACTGTTTTTT	CASSVGVTATNEKLFF
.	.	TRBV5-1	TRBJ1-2	TGCGCCAGCAGCTTGGGAGTGAGAGGTTATCAAGGCTATGGCTACACCTTC	CASSLGVRGYQGYGYTF
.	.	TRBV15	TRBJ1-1	TGTGCCACCAGCAGAGTGACCGCCCGAGGGCGGAACACTGAAGCTTTCTTT	CATSRVTARGRNTEAFF
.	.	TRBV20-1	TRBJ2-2	TGCAGTGCTAGGGGTTCGGGGCCTTGGAGCACCGGGGAGCTGTTTTTT	CSARGSGPWSTGELFF
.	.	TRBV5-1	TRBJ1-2	TGCGCCAGCAGCTCTTCGGTTTATGTCGGCTACACCTTC	CASSSSVYVGYTF
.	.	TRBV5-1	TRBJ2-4	TGCGCCAGCAGTCCGACGGGGCCGGGAATGGCCAAAAACATTCAGTACTTC	CASSPTGPGMAKNIQYF